What follows are 2 T cell receptor beta chains derived from one specimen sequenced in a study of blood T cell repertoires in COVID-19. TCRdb's table, derived via immunoSEQ multiplex PCR, lists solely in-frame clones and lacks some. The data show almost 400,000 clones, around 87% seen once. Sequencing was done on a sample of PBMCs or T cells enriched from blood (not recorded which). The receptors were sampled from a woman in her 30s with acute COVID-19.

The genes are TRBV12-5 and TRBJ1-1, with no clear D. The V end lost 1 base, the J end lost 9 bases, and 21 bases lay between the germline ends. Germline V gene lookup returns CDR1 LGHNT and CDR2 FRNRAP. The CDR3 length is 16 residues. For the CDR3, the DNA is TGTGCTAGTGGTTTGGACCTAGGACTTCGACCTGAGAAAGCTTTCTTT. Amino acid sequence: CASGLDLGLRPEKAFF.

This clone was observed once. This sequence joins TRBV27 and TRBJ2-7; TRBD1 might be the D (5 bases). The length of the CDR3 is 14 residues. Germline CDR1 MNHEY, CDR2 SMNVEV (reference sequence). V was shortened by 0 bases and J by 3 bases, with 9 bases between the two germline ends. CDR3 coding DNA: TGTGCCAGCAGTTTATCCTACAGGTTCTACGAGCAGTACTTC. Protein sequence: CASSLSYRFYEQYF.